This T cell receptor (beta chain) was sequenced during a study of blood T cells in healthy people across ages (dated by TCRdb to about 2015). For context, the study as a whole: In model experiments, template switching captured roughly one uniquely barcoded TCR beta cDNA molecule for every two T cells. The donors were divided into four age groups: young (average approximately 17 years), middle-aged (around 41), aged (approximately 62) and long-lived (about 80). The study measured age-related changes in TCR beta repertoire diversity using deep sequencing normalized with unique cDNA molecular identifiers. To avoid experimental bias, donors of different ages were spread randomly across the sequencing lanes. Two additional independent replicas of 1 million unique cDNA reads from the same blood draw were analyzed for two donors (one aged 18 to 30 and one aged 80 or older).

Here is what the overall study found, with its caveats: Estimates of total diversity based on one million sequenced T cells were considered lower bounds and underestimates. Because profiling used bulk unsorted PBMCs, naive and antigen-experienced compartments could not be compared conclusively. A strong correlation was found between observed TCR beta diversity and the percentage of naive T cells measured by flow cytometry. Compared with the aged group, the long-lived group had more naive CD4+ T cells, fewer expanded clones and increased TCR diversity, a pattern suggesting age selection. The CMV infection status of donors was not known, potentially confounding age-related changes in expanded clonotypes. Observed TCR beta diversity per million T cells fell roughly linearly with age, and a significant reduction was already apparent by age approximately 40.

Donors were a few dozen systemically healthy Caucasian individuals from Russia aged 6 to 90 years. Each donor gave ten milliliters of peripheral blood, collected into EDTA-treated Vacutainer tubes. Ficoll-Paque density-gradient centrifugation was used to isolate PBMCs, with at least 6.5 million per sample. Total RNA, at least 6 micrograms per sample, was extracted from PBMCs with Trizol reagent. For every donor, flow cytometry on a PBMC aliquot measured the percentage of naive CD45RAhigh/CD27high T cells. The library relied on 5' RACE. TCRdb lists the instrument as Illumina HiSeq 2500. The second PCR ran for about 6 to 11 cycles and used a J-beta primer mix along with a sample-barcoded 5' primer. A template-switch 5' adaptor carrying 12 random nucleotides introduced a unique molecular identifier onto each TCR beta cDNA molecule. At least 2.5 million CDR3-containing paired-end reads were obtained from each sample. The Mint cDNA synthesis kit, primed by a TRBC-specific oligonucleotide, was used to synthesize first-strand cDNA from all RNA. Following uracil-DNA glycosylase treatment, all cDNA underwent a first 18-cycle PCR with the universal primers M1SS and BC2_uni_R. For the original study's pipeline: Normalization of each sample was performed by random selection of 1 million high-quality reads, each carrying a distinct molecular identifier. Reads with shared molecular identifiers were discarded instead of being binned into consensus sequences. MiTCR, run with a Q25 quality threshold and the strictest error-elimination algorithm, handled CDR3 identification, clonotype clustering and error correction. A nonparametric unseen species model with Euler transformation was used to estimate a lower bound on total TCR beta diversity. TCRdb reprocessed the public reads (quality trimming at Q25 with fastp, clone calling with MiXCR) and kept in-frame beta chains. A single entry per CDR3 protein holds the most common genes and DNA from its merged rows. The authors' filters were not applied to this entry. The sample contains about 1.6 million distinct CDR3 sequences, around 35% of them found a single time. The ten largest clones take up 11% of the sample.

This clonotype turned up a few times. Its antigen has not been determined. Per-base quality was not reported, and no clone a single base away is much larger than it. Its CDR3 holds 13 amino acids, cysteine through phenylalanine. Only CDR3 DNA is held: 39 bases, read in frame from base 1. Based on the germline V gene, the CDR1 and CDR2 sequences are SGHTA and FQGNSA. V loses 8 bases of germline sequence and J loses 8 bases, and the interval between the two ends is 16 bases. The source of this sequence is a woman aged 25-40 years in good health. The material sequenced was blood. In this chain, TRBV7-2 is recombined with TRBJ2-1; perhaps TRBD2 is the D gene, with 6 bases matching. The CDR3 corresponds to CASPARGLHEQFF. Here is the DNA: TGTGCCAGCCCCGCTCGGGGGTTACATGAGCAGTTCTTC. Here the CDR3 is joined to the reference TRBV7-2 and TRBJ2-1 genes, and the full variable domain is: GAGVSQSPSNKVTEKGKDVELRCDPISGHTALYWYRQSLGQGLEFLIYFQGNSAPDKSGLPSDRFSAERTGGSVSTLTIQRTQQEDSAVYLCASPARGLHEQFFGPGTRLTVL.